The 16 T cell receptor beta chains listed next were all sequenced from one sample in a study of blood T cells in healthy people across ages. A J-beta primer mix and a sample-barcoded 5' primer were used in a second PCR of roughly 7 to 12 cycles. MiXCR, applied by TCRdb to the 5' RACE reads, yields one record per CDR3 protein. The profile shows over a million distinct CDR3 sequences, 45% of them singletons. The specimen sequenced was blood. The receptor set was obtained from an older woman in good health.

This clonotype has a handful of counts. The rearrangement joins TRBV19 to TRBJ2-4; 7 nucleotides align to TRBD1. This CDR3 has 15 residues. V lost 6 bases to trimming and J lost 0 bases; unmatched junction nucleotides: 5. CDR1 LNHDA and CDR2 SQIVND come from the germline V gene (reference sequence). The CDR3 sequence: CASSVQGEAKNIQYF. In nucleotides, the CDR3 is TGTGCCAGTAGCGTCCAGGGGGAAGCCAAAAACATTCAGTACTTC.

This chain links TRBV2 with TRBJ2-7; 7 bases are shared with TRBD2. The CDR3 is 14 residues long. V dropped 3 bases and J dropped 3; count of bases not matched to a gene: 5. CDR1 is SNHLY and CDR2 is FYNNEI in the germline V gene. The CDR3 region has the DNA TGTGCCAGCAGTGAGTCTAGCGGTTACTACGAGCAGTACTTC. This translates into CASSESSGYYEQYF. Full variable domain (rest looked up from reference TRBV2 and TRBJ2-7): EPEVTQTPSHQVTQMGQEVILRCVPISNHLYFYWYRQILGQKVEFLVSFYNNEISEKSEIFDDQFSVERPDGSNFTLKIRSTKLEDSAMYFCASSESSGYYEQYFGPGTRLTVT.

V and J are TRBV6-5 and TRBJ2-1, with D unclear. This CDR3 comprises 14 residues. With 6 bases removed from V and 2 bases from J, the gap between germline ends came to 11 bases. Germline V CDR1 and CDR2: MNHEY, SVGAGI. CDR3 coding DNA: TGTGCCAGCAGATATCAGTCTGCCTACAATGAGCAGTTCTTC. Residues: CASRYQSAYNEQFF.

In regard to this clonotype: A junction end diverges from the germline sequence, so it may reflect a read error. The CDR3, as DNA: TGTGTCAGCAGCTTAGCGCATAGATTCGGGCAGCGCCATGAGCAGTTCTTC. It is translated as CVSSLAHRFGQRHEQFF. V usage is TRBV7-8 and J usage is TRBJ2-1; TRBD2 might be the D (5 bases). The length of the CDR3 is 17 residues. Per germline, CDR1 SGHVS and CDR2 FQNEAQ.

The J gene is TRBJ2-7, the V gene TRBV20-1; the D gene could be TRBD1 or TRBD2 (5 bases each). The V gene's germline CDR1 is DFQATT and CDR2 SNEGSKA (reference sequence). V was trimmed by 1 base and J by 3 bases, leaving 13 bases between them. This CDR3 is built from 14 residues. The CDR3 region has the DNA TGCAGTGCTAGAGCTAGGGACGCCGGCTACGAGCAGTACTTC. As protein: CSARARDAGYEQYF.

A word on this clonotype: Germline is not matched at one junction end, which may reflect a read error. V is TRBV20-1 and J is TRBJ2-1, with a weak D call TRBD1 (6 bases). CDR1 is DFQATT, CDR2 SNEGSKA, per germline (reference sequence). This CDR3 has 13 residues. The DNA for the CDR3 is TGCATTGCTAGAGGGGGAGCTTACAATGAGCAGTTCTTC. Its translation: CIARGGAYNEQFF.

The table lists this clonotype with a few counts. This chain joins TRBV18 and TRBJ2-1; TRBD2 might be the D (6 bases). CDR1 is KGHSH, CDR2 LQKENI, per germline. The CDR3 runs to 15 residues. The germline V and J ends were trimmed by 0 bases and 8 bases, with 14 bases remaining between them. DNA of the CDR3: TGTGCCAGCTCACCACCGGGACTGAGTACATATGAGCAGTTCTTC. Translating gives CASSPPGLSTYEQFF.

The chain employs TRBV6-4 and TRBJ1-2; D may be TRBD1 (6 bases). Germline V lookup: CDR1 MRHNA, CDR2 SNTAGT. Between the trimmed V and J ends, which lost 7 bases and 8 bases, there was a span of 14 bases. The CDR3 consists of 12 residues. The CDR3 protein is CASTDGQLGYTF. Here the CDR3 DNA reads TGTGCCAGCACAGATGGACAGTTGGGCTACACCTTC.

This clonotype was detected only a few times. The rearrangement links TRBV11-2 to TRBJ2-7; TRBD1 agrees at 11 bases. With V trimmed by 4 bases and J by 2 bases, 4 bases remained unmatched. The CDR3 sequence is 15 residues long. The germline V gene encodes CDR1 SGHAT and CDR2 FQNNGV. The CDR3 here is CASSSGGQGAYEQYF. The CDR3 nucleotides read TGTGCCAGCAGCTCCGGGGGACAGGGGGCCTACGAGCAGTACTTC.

This clonotype was observed a few times. The CDR3 coding sequence is TGTGCCAGCAGTTACGGATACCAGGGGGCGGGGGAGCAGTACTTC. This codes for CASSYGYQGAGEQYF. The gene calls are TRBV6-5 and TRBJ2-5, with D tentatively TRBD1 (8 bases). The CDR3 contains 15 residues. Between the trimmed V and J ends, which lost 2 bases and 11 bases, there was a span of 21 bases. Germline CDR1 MNHEY, CDR2 SVGAGI.

DNA of the CDR3: TGCGCCAGCAGCCAAGAGCCCACCCGGGGCGCGGCGACAGATACGCAGTATTTT. It specifies CASSQEPTRGAATDTQYF. The chain joins TRBV4-1 to TRBJ2-3; D assignment may be TRBD1 or TRBD2 (5 bases each). CDR1 and CDR2 from the germline V gene are MGHRA and YSYEKL. V lost 0 bases, J lost 3 bases, and 19 bases lay in between. CDR3 length: 18 residues.

The chain is built from TRBV5-1 and TRBJ2-3, with D perhaps matching TRBD2 (6 bases). V gave up 7 bases and J gave up 4 bases, with 16 bases separating them. The CDR3 totals 14 residues. Germline CDR1 reads SGHRS; CDR2 reads YFSETQ. CDR3 bases: TGCGCCAGCGCCCGAACGGGGGAACCAGATACGCAGTATTTT. Its protein is CASARTGEPDTQYF.

CDR3: CASSLKVWGISYNEQYF. The CDR3 nucleotides read TGTGCCAGCAGCTTGAAGGTGTGGGGCATCTCCTACAATGAGCAGTACTTC. This sequence joins TRBV5-8 and TRBJ2-1; D might be TRBD1 (5 bases). The DNA end is more similar to TRBJ2-7, so the J call may be wrong. Per germline, CDR1 SGHTS and CDR2 YDEGEE. CDR3 size: 17 residues.

The V and J genes are TRBV7-2 and TRBJ2-4, with D possibly being TRBD2 (6 bases). The V gene lost 5 bases and the J gene lost 0 bases, with 8 bases spanning the gap. Per germline, CDR1 SGHTA and CDR2 FQGNSA. This CDR3 has 14 amino acids. The CDR3 is CASSNGGAKNIQYF. For the CDR3, the DNA is TGTGCCAGCAGCAACGGGGGAGCCAAAAACATTCAGTACTTC.

V is TRBV9 and J is TRBJ2-2; D gene ambiguous. CDR1 and CDR2 from the germline V gene are SGDLS and YYNGEE. CDR3 size: 14 residues. The ends were cut back, 0 bases at V and 6 bases at J, with 9 bases in the middle. The CDR3 is CASSVAIGAGELFF. The CDR3 bases are TGTGCCAGCAGCGTAGCTATTGGTGCCGGGGAGCTGTTTTTT. Looking up the rest from reference TRBV9 and TRBJ2-2 gives the full variable domain: DSGVTQTPKHLITATGQRVTLRCSPRSGDLSVYWYQQSLDQGLQFLIQYYNGEERAKGNILERFSAQQFPDLHSELNLSSLELGDSALYFCASSVAIGAGELFFGEGSRLTVL.

This clonotype has a count of ten or more. J is TRBJ2-5 and V is TRBV29-1; 9 bases map to TRBD2. V lost 7 bases, J lost 5 bases, and 11 bases stayed unmatched. Germline V CDR1 and CDR2: SQVTM, ANQGSEA. This CDR3 is built from 14 residues. CDR3 region: CSGLSAGGGETQYF. DNA of the CDR3: TGCAGCGGGCTGTCGGCGGGAGGGGGCGAGACCCAGTACTTC.